The 10 T cell receptor beta chains presented below share a single source sample, sequenced in a study of OX40 agonist ivuxolimab in advanced cancers. This table comes from immunoSEQ multiplex PCR, and its TCRdb copy is limited to in-frame clones, with some not included. The sample contains under 100,000 clones, approximately 91% of which appear only once. This material consisted of CD4+ or CD8+ T cells sorted from blood, taken in a trial of the OX40 agonist ivuxolimab. The receptors stem from an adult with an advanced solid tumor such as melanoma, head and neck, liver or kidney cancer.

V usage is TRBV30 and J usage is TRBJ2-5, with 11 bases identical to TRBD1. Losses at the gene ends were 0 bases for V and 1 base for J; bases not matched to a gene: 7. The CDR3 contains 17 residues. CDR1 GTSNPN and CDR2 SVGIG come from the germline V gene (reference sequence). CDR3 region: CAWSVKDRGPFQETQYF. The CDR3 DNA is TGTGCCTGGAGTGTAAAGGACAGGGGGCCATTCCAAGAGACCCAGTACTTC.

V is TRBV18 and J is TRBJ2-7, with a possible D match to TRBD1 (5 bases). The V gene's germline CDR1 is KGHSH and CDR2 LQKENI. V lost 6 bases and J 3 bases, leaving 12 bases between the germline ends. CDR3 length: 13 amino acids. CDR3 nucleotide sequence: TGTGCCAGCTCTGAGACAGTGGGCTACGAGCAGTACTTC. Its protein product is CASSETVGYEQYF.

The chain carries TRBV6-1 and TRBJ2-1; 9 positions agree with TRBD2. J gave up 5 bases and V 5 bases, and 4 bases lay outside the gene matches. From germline, CDR1 is MNHNS and CDR2 SASEGT. The CDR3 spans 14 residues. The chain's CDR3 is CASSLAGAHNEQFF. In DNA, the CDR3 is TGTGCCAGCAGTTTAGCGGGAGCCCACAATGAGCAGTTCTTC.

The chain links TRBV7-3 to TRBJ2-1, with a weak D call TRBD2 (5 bases). The CDR3 contains 13 residues. V was trimmed by 3 bases and J by 5 bases, leaving 8 bases between them. In germline, CDR1 is SGHTA, CDR2 FQGTGA. CDR3 in amino acids: CASSFGGNNEQFF. CDR3 nucleotide sequence: TGTGCCAGCAGCTTTGGAGGTAACAATGAGCAGTTCTTC.

The chain uses TRBV5-1 and TRBJ1-2, with 10 bases identical to TRBD1. Per germline, CDR1 SGHRS and CDR2 YFSETQ. The CDR3 consists of 15 residues. V lost 6 bases, J lost 4 bases, and 9 bases stayed unmatched. The CDR3 loop is CASTPGTGVRYGYTF. The CDR3 DNA sequence: TGCGCCAGCACCCCCGGGACAGGGGTTCGCTATGGCTACACCTTC.

V is TRBV6-4 and J is TRBJ2-1; 16 bases are shared with TRBD2. The germline V gene encodes CDR1 MRHNA and CDR2 SNTAGT. The CDR3 spans 20 residues. After removal of 5 bases from V and 6 bases from J, the junction contained 16 bases not matched to a gene. The chain's CDR3 is CASSLKKPGLAGGASNEQFF. DNA for the CDR3: TGTGCCAGCAGTCTAAAAAAACCGGGACTAGCGGGGGGGGCGTCCAATGAGCAGTTCTTC.

V is TRBV7-2 and J is TRBJ1-2; D unclear. The CDR3 is 12 amino acids. The V gene's germline CDR1 is SGHTA and CDR2 FQGNSA. Trimming took 1 base from V and 6 from J, leaving 6 bases between them. CDR3 sequence reads: CASSLELHGYTF. The CDR3, as DNA: TGTGCCAGCAGCTTAGAACTGCATGGCTACACCTTC.

This chain uses TRBV2 with TRBJ2-3, with D unresolved. V shed 4 bases and J shed 3 bases, with 14 bases lying between them. This CDR3 has 15 amino acids. Germline-derived CDR1 and CDR2 are SNHLY and FYNNEI. CDR3 coding DNA: TGTGCCAGCAGTGCGGGCGCGTTGGGGACAGATACGCAGTATTTT. Its protein product is CASSAGALGTDTQYF.

This clone was observed a handful of times. The chain recombines TRBV5-1 with TRBJ1-2; D is uncertain. Germline CDR1 reads SGHRS; CDR2 reads YFSETQ. Trimming took off 1 base at V and 3 bases at J, with 7 bases between the two ends. The CDR3 consists of 13 residues. Here the CDR3 reads CASSLPSDYGYTF. The CDR3 coding sequence is TGCGCCAGCAGCTTGCCTTCAGACTATGGCTACACCTTC.

V and J are TRBV15 and TRBJ2-1; D is possibly TRBD1 or TRBD2 (5 bases each). V was trimmed by 1 base and J by 12 bases, leaving 19 bases between them. This CDR3 spans 15 amino acids. The germline V gene has CDR1 LNHNV and CDR2 YYDKDF (reference sequence). The CDR3 coding sequence is TGTGCCACCAGCAGAGTCCGGGATTCCCATGGGGGGCAGTTCTTC. This encodes CATSRVRDSHGGQFF.